A single sample gave rise to the 13 T cell receptor beta chains below, sequenced in a study of blood T cell repertoires in COVID-19. Sequenced by immunoSEQ multiplex PCR; TCRdb stores in-frame clones only, minus some. The table shows around 220,000 clones, with 80% to 90% occurring only once. The source material was peripheral blood. These receptors all come from a man aged 25-45 years with active or convalescent COVID-19.

The chain uses TRBV6-5 and TRBJ1-1; D possibly corresponds to TRBD1 (5 bases). CDR3 size: 11 residues. The V gene's germline CDR1 is MNHEY and CDR2 SVGAGI. The ends were cut back, 10 bases at V and 11 bases at J, with 17 bases in the middle. CDR3 amino acids: CATYLGTVAFF. CDR3 nucleotides: TGTGCCACCTACCTAGGGACTGTGGCTTTCTTT.

V and J are TRBV19 and TRBJ2-1; weak D call: TRBD2 (6 bases). The CDR3 totals 15 residues. Looked up from germline, CDR1 is LNHDA and CDR2 is SQIVND (reference sequence). Between the trimmed V and J ends, which lost 3 bases and 3 bases, there was a span of 12 bases. The CDR3 coding sequence is TGTGCCAGTAGTATCGACGGGAGTAACTACAATGAGCAGTTCTTC. It is translated as CASSIDGSNYNEQFF.

This clone was seen only a few times. This chain links TRBV5-1 with TRBJ2-2, with D possibly being TRBD1 (5 bases). Trimming shortened V by 0 bases and J by 2 bases, and 5 bases separated the two germline ends. This CDR3 spans 14 amino acids. Germline-derived CDR1 and CDR2 are SGHRS and YFSETQ. The chain's CDR3 is CASSLGTNTGELFF. Written as DNA, the CDR3 is TGCGCCAGCAGCTTGGGGACAAACACCGGGGAGCTGTTTTTT.

CDR3 loop: CATSDPPAWDSEAFF. For the CDR3, the DNA is TGTGCCACCAGTGATCCCCCTGCTTGGGACAGTGAAGCTTTCTTT. This chain uses TRBV24-1 with TRBJ1-1; 7 bases line up with TRBD1. The V and J ends lost 3 bases and 7 bases, in that order; junction bases with no gene match: 10. Germline V gene sequence: CDR1 KGHDR, CDR2 SFDVKD. This CDR3 comprises 15 residues.

This clone was found once. The chain has TRBV28 and TRBJ2-7; TRBD2 matches 9 bases. Germline loops: CDR1 MDHEN, CDR2 SYDVKM. The CDR3 runs to 14 residues. The V and J ends lost 3 bases and 3 bases, in that order; junction bases with no gene match: 3. The CDR3: CASSLTSGSYEQYF. CDR3 DNA: TGTGCCAGCAGTTTGACTAGCGGCAGCTACGAGCAGTACTTC.

This clone showed up just once. The rearrangement uses TRBV9 and TRBJ2-1; D is possibly TRBD2 (5 bases). This CDR3 spans 13 amino acids. Germline-derived CDR1 and CDR2 are SGDLS and YYNGEE. The germline V and J ends were trimmed by 5 bases and 9 bases, with 15 bases remaining between them. This chain's CDR3 is CASSPLGAGEQFF. The CDR3 DNA follows: TGTGCCAGCAGTCCTCTGGGTGCGGGTGAGCAGTTCTTC.

The chain combines TRBV19 with TRBJ2-1; tentative D call: TRBD1 (6 bases). There are 14 residues in the CDR3. Germline CDR1 and CDR2: LNHDA and SQIVND (reference sequence). V lost 9 bases and J 4 bases, leaving 16 bases between the germline ends. The CDR3 nucleotides are TGTGCCAGCGAACAGGGTTCCCTTTACAATGAGCAGTTCTTC. Amino acid sequence: CASEQGSLYNEQFF.

The rearrangement links TRBV28 to TRBJ1-6, with TRBD1 identical over 7 bases. The V gene end was trimmed by 7 bases and the J gene end by 7 bases; junction bases not matched to a gene: 7. The CDR3 spans 14 residues. The V gene's germline CDR1 is MDHEN and CDR2 SYDVKM. The CDR3 loop reads CASMHRDRNSPLHF. In nucleotides, the CDR3 is TGTGCCAGCATGCATCGGGACAGAAATTCACCCCTCCACTTT. The full variable domain, in which reference TRBV28 and TRBJ1-6 provide the parts outside the CDR3, is DVKVTQSSRYLVKRTGEKVFLECVQDMDHENMFWYRQDPGLGLRLIYFSYDVKMKEKGDIPEGYSVSREKKERFSLILESASTNQTSMYLCASMHRDRNSPLHFGNGTRLTVT.

This clone was recorded many times. This chain connects TRBV5-6 to TRBJ1-3; D uncertain. The CDR3 covers 17 residues. Trimming cost V 5 bases and J 0 bases, with 18 bases left between them. Germline lookup yields CDR1 SGHDT and CDR2 YYEEEE. CDR3 in amino acids: CASSPLSPGSSGNTIYF. CDR3 sequence (DNA): TGTGCCAGCAGTCCCCTCTCCCCCGGTTCCTCTGGAAACACCATATATTTT.

The chain links TRBV19 to TRBJ2-3, with TRBD2 matching 10 bases. The V gene end was trimmed by 7 bases and the J gene end by 8 bases; junction bases not matched to a gene: 9. CDR1 is LNHDA, CDR2 SQIVND, per germline (reference sequence). This CDR3 has 14 residues. The CDR3 region has the DNA TGTGCCAGTAATGACCTAGCGGGAGTGGGTACGCAGTATTTT. This translates into CASNDLAGVGTQYF.

CDR3 sequence: CASSSTIAGAGEQFF. The CDR3, as DNA: TGCGCCAGCAGTTCCACGATAGCGGGGGCGGGTGAGCAGTTCTTC. The gene calls are TRBV5-1 and TRBJ2-1; TRBD2 matches 9 bases. CDR1 is SGHRS and CDR2 is YFSETQ in the germline V gene. This CDR3 region has 15 residues. V shed 5 bases, J shed 9 bases, and the junction held 12 bases outside the gene matches.

This sequence joins TRBV19 and TRBJ2-1, with 11 bases identical to TRBD1. V was pared by 7 bases and J by 8 bases, with 10 bases of the junction left unmatched. From germline, CDR1 is LNHDA and CDR2 SQIVND (reference sequence). CDR3 length: 15 residues. CDR3 nucleotide sequence: TGTGCCAGTAACCCGGGACAGGGGGGACTATATGAGCAGTTCTTC. Amino acid sequence: CASNPGQGGLYEQFF.

About this clone: The sample holds other DNA sequences that translate to the same CDR3. V gene TRBV3-1 (or the pseudogene TRBV3-2) combines with J gene TRBJ1-4; TRBD1 agrees at 9 bases. CDR1 is LGHDT, CDR2 YNNKEL, per germline (reference sequence). V lost 4 bases to trimming and J lost 4 bases; unmatched junction nucleotides: 4. CDR3 length: 15 residues. CDR3 protein: CASSPGQGYNEKLFF. The CDR3 DNA is TGTGCCAGCAGCCCGGGACAGGGTTATAATGAAAAACTGTTTTTT.